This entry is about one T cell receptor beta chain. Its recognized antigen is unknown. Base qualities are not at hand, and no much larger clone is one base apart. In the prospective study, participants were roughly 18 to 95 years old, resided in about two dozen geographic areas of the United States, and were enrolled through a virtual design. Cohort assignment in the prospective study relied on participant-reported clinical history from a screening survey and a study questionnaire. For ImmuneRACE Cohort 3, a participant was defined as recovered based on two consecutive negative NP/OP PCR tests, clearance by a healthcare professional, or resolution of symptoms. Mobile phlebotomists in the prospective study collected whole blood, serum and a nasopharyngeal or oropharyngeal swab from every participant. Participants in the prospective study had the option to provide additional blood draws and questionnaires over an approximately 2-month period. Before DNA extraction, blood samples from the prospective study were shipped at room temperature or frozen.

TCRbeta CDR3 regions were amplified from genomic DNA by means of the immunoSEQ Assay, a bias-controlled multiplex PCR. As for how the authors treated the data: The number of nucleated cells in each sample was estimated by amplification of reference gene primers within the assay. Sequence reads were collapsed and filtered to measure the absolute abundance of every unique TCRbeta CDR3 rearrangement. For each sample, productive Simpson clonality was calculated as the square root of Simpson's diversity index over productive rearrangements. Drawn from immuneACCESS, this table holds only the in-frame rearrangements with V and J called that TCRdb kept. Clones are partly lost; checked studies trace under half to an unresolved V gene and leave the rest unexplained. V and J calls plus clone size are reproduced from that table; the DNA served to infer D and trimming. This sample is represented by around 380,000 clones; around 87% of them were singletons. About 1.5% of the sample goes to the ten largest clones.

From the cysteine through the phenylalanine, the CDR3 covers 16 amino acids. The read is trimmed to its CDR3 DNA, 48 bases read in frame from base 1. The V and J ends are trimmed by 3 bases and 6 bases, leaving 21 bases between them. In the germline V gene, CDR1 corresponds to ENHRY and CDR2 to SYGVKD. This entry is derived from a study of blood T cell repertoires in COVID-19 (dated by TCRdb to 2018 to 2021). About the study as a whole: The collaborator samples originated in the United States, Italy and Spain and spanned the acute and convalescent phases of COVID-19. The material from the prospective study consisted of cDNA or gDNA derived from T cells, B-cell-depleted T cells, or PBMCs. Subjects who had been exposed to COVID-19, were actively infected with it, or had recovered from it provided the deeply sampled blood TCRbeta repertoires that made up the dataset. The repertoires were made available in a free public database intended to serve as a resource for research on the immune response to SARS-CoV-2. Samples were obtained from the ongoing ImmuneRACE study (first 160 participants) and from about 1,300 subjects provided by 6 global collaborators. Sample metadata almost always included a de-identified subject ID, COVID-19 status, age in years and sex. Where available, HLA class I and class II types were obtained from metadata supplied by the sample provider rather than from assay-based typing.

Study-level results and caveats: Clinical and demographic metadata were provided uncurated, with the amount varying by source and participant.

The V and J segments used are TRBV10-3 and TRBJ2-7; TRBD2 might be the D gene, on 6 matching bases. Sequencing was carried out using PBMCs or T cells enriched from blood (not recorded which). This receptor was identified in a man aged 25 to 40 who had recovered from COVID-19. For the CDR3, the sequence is CAISEPRGVEGREQYF. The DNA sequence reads TGTGCCATCAGTGAACCCCGCGGGGTTGAAGGTCGCGAGCAGTACTTC.